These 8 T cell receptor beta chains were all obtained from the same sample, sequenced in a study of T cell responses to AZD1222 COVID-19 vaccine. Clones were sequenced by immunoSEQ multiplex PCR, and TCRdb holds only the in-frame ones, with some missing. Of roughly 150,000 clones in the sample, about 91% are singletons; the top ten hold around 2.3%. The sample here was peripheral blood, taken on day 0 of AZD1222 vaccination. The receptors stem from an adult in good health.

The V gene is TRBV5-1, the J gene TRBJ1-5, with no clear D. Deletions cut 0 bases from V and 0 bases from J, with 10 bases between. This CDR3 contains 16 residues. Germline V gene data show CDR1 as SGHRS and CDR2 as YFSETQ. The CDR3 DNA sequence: TGCGCCAGCAGCTTGGCCCCAGGTAATAGCAATCAGCCCCAGCATTTT. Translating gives CASSLAPGNSNQPQHF.

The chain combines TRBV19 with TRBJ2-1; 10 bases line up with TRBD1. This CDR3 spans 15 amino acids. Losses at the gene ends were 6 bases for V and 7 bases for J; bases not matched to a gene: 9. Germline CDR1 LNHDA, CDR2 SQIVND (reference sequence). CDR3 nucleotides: TGTGCCAGTAGCGTGACAGGGGGCTCCTTGAATGAGCAGTTCTTC. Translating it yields CASSVTGGSLNEQFF.

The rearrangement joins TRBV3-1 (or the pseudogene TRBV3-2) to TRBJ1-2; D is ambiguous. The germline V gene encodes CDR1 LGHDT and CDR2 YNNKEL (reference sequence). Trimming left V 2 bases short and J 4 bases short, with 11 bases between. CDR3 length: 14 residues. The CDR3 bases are TGTGCCAGCAGCCAAAATTCTGGGTTCTATGGCTACACCTTC. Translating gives CASSQNSGFYGYTF.

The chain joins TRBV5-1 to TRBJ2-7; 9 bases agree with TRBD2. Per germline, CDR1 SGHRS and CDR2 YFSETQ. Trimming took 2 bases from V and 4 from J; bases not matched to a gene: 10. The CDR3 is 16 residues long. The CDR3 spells CASSLRREGWHYEQYF. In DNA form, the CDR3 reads TGCGCCAGCAGCTTAAGGCGGGAGGGGTGGCATTACGAGCAGTACTTC. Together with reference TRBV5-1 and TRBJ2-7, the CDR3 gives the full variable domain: KAGVTQTPRYLIKTRGQQVTLSCSPISGHRSVSWYQQTPGQGLQFLFEYFSETQRNKGNFPGRFSGRQFSNSRSEMNVSTLELGDSALYLCASSLRREGWHYEQYFGPGTRLTVT.

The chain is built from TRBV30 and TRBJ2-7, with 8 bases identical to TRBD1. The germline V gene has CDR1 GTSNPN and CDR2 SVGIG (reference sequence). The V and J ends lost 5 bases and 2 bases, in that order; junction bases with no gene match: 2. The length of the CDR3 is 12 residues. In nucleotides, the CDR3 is TGTGCCTGGGGACAGGGAACCTACGAGCAGTACTTC. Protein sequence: CAWGQGTYEQYF.

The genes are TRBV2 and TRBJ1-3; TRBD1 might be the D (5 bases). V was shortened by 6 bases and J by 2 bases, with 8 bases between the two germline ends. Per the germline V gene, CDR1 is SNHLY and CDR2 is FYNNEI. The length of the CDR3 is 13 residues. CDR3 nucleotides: TGTGCCAGCAGCCAGGGTACTGGAAACACCATATATTTT. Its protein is CASSQGTGNTIYF.

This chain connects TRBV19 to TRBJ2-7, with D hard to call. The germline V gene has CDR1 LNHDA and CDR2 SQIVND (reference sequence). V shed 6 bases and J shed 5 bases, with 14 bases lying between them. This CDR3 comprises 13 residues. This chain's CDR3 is CASSFGSKNEQYF. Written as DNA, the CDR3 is TGTGCCAGTAGCTTTGGGTCGAAAAACGAGCAGTACTTC. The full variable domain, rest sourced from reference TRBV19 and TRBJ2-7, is DGGITQSPKYLFRKEGQNVTLSCEQNLNHDAMYWYRQDPGQGLRLIYYSQIVNDFQKGDIAEGYSVSREKKESFPLTVTSAQKNPTAFYLCASSFGSKNEQYFGPGTRLTVT.

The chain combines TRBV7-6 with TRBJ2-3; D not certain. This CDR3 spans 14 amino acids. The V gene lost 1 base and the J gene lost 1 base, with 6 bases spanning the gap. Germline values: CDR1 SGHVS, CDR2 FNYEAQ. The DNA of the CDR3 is TGTGCCAGCAGCTTAGGGTCAGGCACAGATACGCAGTATTTT. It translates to CASSLGSGTDTQYF.